Presented here are 9 T cell receptor beta chains from one specimen sequenced in a study of shared clonotypes between healthy human individuals. Profiling relied on immunoSEQ multiplex PCR, and the TCRdb table lists in-frame clones only, not all of them. There are roughly 2,300,000 clones in the sample; 92% occur only once, and 0.37% lies in the top ten. Sequencing was carried out using naive CD4+ T cells from PBMCs. Noted subset: CD45RA+ positively selected. These receptors all stem from a man younger than 35 in good health. Some clones in this sample may be carry-over from other donors' samples.

Notes on this clone: Other DNA sequences from this sample encode an identical CDR3 as well. This chain connects TRBV9 to TRBJ2-3; unclear D gene. The CDR3 spans 14 residues. CDR1 and CDR2 (germline): SGDLS, YYNGEE. V lost 0 bases and J lost 2, with 7 bases in between. The chain's CDR3 is CASSVVGVTDTQYF. The CDR3 DNA reads as TGTGCCAGCAGCGTAGTTGGGGTCACAGATACGCAGTATTTT.

V and J are TRBV5-1 and TRBJ2-5; either TRBD1 or TRBD2 may fit D (5 bases each). Trimming took 0 bases from V and 2 from J, leaving 17 bases between them. The CDR3 length is 17 residues. Looked up from germline, CDR1 is SGHRS and CDR2 is YFSETQ. The CDR3 is CASSLGDRPSPQETQYF. The CDR3 DNA is TGCGCCAGCAGCTTGGGGGACCGCCCGTCACCTCAAGAGACCCAGTACTTC.

This clone has a single count. A junction end diverges from the germline sequence, so it may reflect a read error. Other DNA sequences in this specimen translate into the identical CDR3. The chain couples TRBV28 to TRBJ2-3, with 12 bases fitting TRBD1. This CDR3 is 17 amino acids long. The V gene's germline CDR1 is MDHEN and CDR2 SYDVKM. CDR3 loop: CASWGDRGRVGTDTQYF. In DNA, the CDR3 is TGTGCCAGCTGGGGGGACAGGGGGCGAGTTGGCACGGATACGCAGTATTTT.

The chain joins TRBV10-3 to TRBJ2-7; no clear D. Germline CDR1 is ENHRY and CDR2 is SYGVKD. V dropped 3 bases and J dropped 0 bases, with 6 bases sitting between them. The CDR3 is 13 amino acids. The CDR3 DNA reads TGTGCCATCAGTGACAGGACCTCCTACGAGCAGTACTTC. It is translated as CAISDRTSYEQYF.

This chain connects TRBV7-2 to TRBJ2-2, with a tentative D call TRBD1 (7 bases). V lost 3 bases to trimming and J lost 8 bases, with 16 bases between them. The CDR3 totals 15 residues. Germline V gives CDR1 SGHTA, CDR2 FQGNSA. The CDR3 here is CASSFTGAAGGELFF. The DNA for the CDR3 is TGTGCCAGCAGCTTCACAGGGGCCGCGGGAGGGGAGCTGTTTTTT.

The chain is built from TRBV6-1 and TRBJ2-3; 8 bases line up with TRBD1. V was clipped by 6 bases and J by 1 base; unmatched bases: 6. Germline CDR1 MNHNS, CDR2 SASEGT. The CDR3 has 15 amino acids. In DNA form, the CDR3 reads TGTGCCAGCAGAGGTCGGACAGGGCGCACAGATACGCAGTATTTT. It is translated as CASRGRTGRTDTQYF.

V gene TRBV6-1 combines with J gene TRBJ2-3; no reliable D call. Germline assignment: CDR1 MNHNS and CDR2 SASEGT. This CDR3 spans 13 amino acids. V lost 6 bases to trimming and J lost 1 base, with 8 bases between them. The CDR3 DNA follows: TGTGCCAGCAGAGGACGGGGCACAGATACGCAGTATTTT. Protein: CASRGRGTDTQYF.

The chain couples TRBV11-2 to TRBJ2-7; D might be TRBD2 (6 bases). The CDR3 runs to 14 residues. Trimming took 6 bases from V and 0 from J, leaving 12 bases between them. Germline V gene data show CDR1 as SGHAT and CDR2 as FQNNGV. The CDR3 sequence: CASSPRGTSYEQYF. CDR3 in DNA: TGTGCCAGCAGTCCCCGGGGGACCTCCTACGAGCAGTACTTC.

This clone was detected a few times. V gene TRBV5-1 combines with J gene TRBJ1-2; weak D call: TRBD1 (5 bases). Germline CDR1 and CDR2: SGHRS and YFSETQ. The CDR3 sequence is 14 residues long. The V end was cut by 1 base, the J end by 4 bases, with 11 bases between. Here the CDR3 DNA reads TGCGCCAGCAGCTTGACAGCGCAGGGCTATGGCTACACCTTC. Translating it yields CASSLTAQGYGYTF. Using reference TRBV5-1 and TRBJ1-2 for the parts outside the CDR3, the full variable domain is KAGVTQTPRYLIKTRGQQVTLSCSPISGHRSVSWYQQTPGQGLQFLFEYFSETQRNKGNFPGRFSGRQFSNSRSEMNVSTLELGDSALYLCASSLTAQGYGYTFGSGTRLTVV.